These T cell receptor beta chains were read from a single sample in a study of shared clonotypes between healthy human individuals. Profiling relied on immunoSEQ multiplex PCR, and the TCRdb table lists in-frame clones only, not all of them. The sample records 2 million to 2.5 million clones, under 95% being singletons. What was sequenced was naive CD4+ T cells from PBMCs. The receptors stem from a young man in good health. Some clones in this sample may be carry-over from other donors' samples. Both conserved end residues are part of each CDR3. D genes are given only for firm matches. Only some rows state a clone size, as once, few, many or a class for expanded clones.

length	size	V	J	D	CDR3	DNA
15	NA	TRBV2	TRBJ1-1	NA	CALSGGEVRYTEAFF	TGTGCCTTATCGGGGGGGGAGGTAAGGTACACTGAAGCTTTCTTT
18	NA	TRBV4-3	TRBJ1-3	NA	CASSPDPAGHASGNTIYF	TGCGCCAGCAGCCCAGACCCCGCAGGGCATGCCTCTGGAAACACCATATATTTT
11	NA	TRBV20-1	TRBJ2-7	NA	CSARTLTGEDF	TGCAGTGCTAGAACACTAACGGGAGAGGACTTC
16	NA	TRBV5-1	TRBJ1-5	TRBD1	CASSLGTAHSNQPQHF	TGCGCCAGCAGCTTAGGGACAGCTCATAGCAATCAGCCCCAGCATTTT
19	NA	TRBV15	TRBJ2-6	NA	CATSQIENRATSGANVLTF	TGTGCCACCAGTCAGATTGAGAACAGGGCAACCTCTGGGGCCAACGTCCTGACTTTC
13	NA	TRBV11-3	TRBJ1-4	NA	CASSLTVGEKLFF	TGTGCCAGCAGCCTAACAGTAGGGGAAAAACTGTTTTTT
18	NA	TRBV9	TRBJ2-3	TRBD2	CASSAGTSGRASTDTQYF	TGTGCCAGCAGCGCCGGGACTAGCGGGAGGGCTAGCACAGATACGCAGTATTTT
15	NA	TRBV19	TRBJ2-5	NA	CASTPRWTAQETQYF	TGTGCCAGTACCCCCCGGTGGACGGCTCAAGAGACCCAGTACTTC
15	NA	TRBV28	TRBJ1-5	NA	CASSLSDRSNQPQHF	TGTGCCAGCAGTTTATCAGACAGGAGCAATCAGCCCCAGCATTTT
13	NA	TRBV5-1	TRBJ1-2	NA	CASSNEGGASYTF	TGCGCCAGCAGCAACGAGGGGGGCGCGAGCTACACCTTC
15	NA	TRBV7-9	TRBJ2-5	NA	CASSSFASEQETQYF	TGTGCCAGCAGCTCCTTTGCTAGCGAGCAAGAGACCCAGTACTTC
14	NA	TRBV27	TRBJ1-2	TRBD1	CASSPGTGDYGYTF	TGTGCCAGCAGTCCCGGGACAGGGGACTATGGCTACACCTTC
15	NA	TRBV11-2	TRBJ2-1	TRBD2	CASSKTSGRLGEQFF	TGTGCCAGCAGCAAGACTAGCGGGAGATTGGGTGAGCAGTTCTTC
15	NA	TRBV18	TRBJ2-5	TRBD1	CASSPTGPTQETQYF	TGTGCCAGCTCACCGACAGGGCCTACTCAAGAGACCCAGTACTTC
15	NA	TRBV6-4	TRBJ2-1	TRBD2	CASSDPAGGFNEQFF	TGTGCCAGCAGTGACCCAGCGGGAGGGTTTAATGAGCAGTTCTTC
14	NA	TRBV5-1	TRBJ1-2	NA	CASSYGSSNYGYTF	TGCGCCAGCAGCTACGGAAGTTCCAACTATGGCTACACCTTC
17	once	TRBV7-9	TRBJ2-5	NA	CASSFPQRGPAGETQYF	TGTGCCAGCAGCTTCCCCCAGCGAGGGCCGGCGGGGGAGACCCAGTACTTC
15	NA	TRBV28	TRBJ2-5	TRBD2	CASSEMRGEQETQYF	TGTGCCAGCAGTGAGATGCGGGGGGAACAAGAGACCCAGTACTTC
18	NA	TRBV7-8	TRBJ2-2	NA	CASSPYRPGPRDTGELFF	TGTGCCAGCAGCCCCTACCGGCCGGGGCCCCGAGACACCGGGGAGCTGTTTTTT
15	NA	TRBV7-9	TRBJ2-7	TRBD2	CASSLGGSGGYEQYF	TGTGCCAGCAGCTTAGGCGGGTCGGGAGGCTACGAGCAGTACTTC
14	NA	TRBV28	TRBJ2-1	NA	CASTAASPFNEQFF	TGTGCCAGCACCGCGGCTAGCCCTTTCAATGAGCAGTTCTTC
16	NA	TRBV7-9	TRBJ2-7	NA	CASSLGGGRSPYEQYF	TGTGCCAGCAGCTTAGGGGGGGGGCGTAGCCCCTACGAGCAGTACTTC
15	NA	TRBV28	TRBJ1-4	TRBD1	CASSRPGGVNEKLFF	TGTGCCAGCAGTCGACCAGGGGGAGTTAATGAAAAACTGTTTTTT
14	NA	TRBV5-1	TRBJ2-7	NA	CASSPGRNTYEQYF	TGCGCCAGCAGCCCTGGGAGGAATACCTACGAGCAGTACTTC
13	NA	TRBV14	TRBJ2-4	TRBD1	CASSRTGLFIQYF	TGTGCCAGCAGCCGGACAGGGTTGTTCATTCAGTACTTC
16	NA	TRBV28	TRBJ2-5	TRBD2	CASSLSGLAGVETQYF	TGTGCCAGCAGTTTATCGGGACTAGCGGGAGTAGAGACCCAGTACTTC
15	few	TRBV11-2	TRBJ2-1	TRBD2	CASSLAFSGSFEQFF	TGTGCCAGCAGCTTAGCGTTTAGCGGGAGCTTTGAGCAGTTCTTC
13	NA	TRBV2	TRBJ2-2	NA	CASKGSGRGELFF	TGTGCCAGCAAAGGTAGCGGTCGCGGGGAGCTGTTTTTT
13	NA	TRBV10-1	TRBJ2-2	NA	CASNGGYTGELFF	TGCGCCAGCAATGGGGGGTATACCGGGGAGCTGTTTTTT
15	NA	TRBV2	TRBJ2-2	TRBD1	CASRTGGLNTGELFF	TGTGCCAGCAGGACAGGGGGCCTTAACACCGGGGAGCTGTTTTTT
16	NA	TRBV19	TRBJ2-1	TRBD2	CASSRPGTSGRHEQFF	TGTGCCAGTAGTAGACCCGGGACTAGCGGGAGACATGAGCAGTTCTTC
12	NA	TRBV30	TRBJ2-5	TRBD2	CAWILAGAAQYF	TGTGCCTGGATACTAGCGGGAGCGGCCCAGTACTTC
17	NA	TRBV4-1	TRBJ1-2	NA	CASSQSPRSGRNYGYTF	TGCGCCAGCAGCCAATCCCCCCGTTCGGGGAGGAACTATGGCTACACCTTC
11	NA	TRBV7-9	TRBJ1-1	NA	CASSLFLQAFF	TGTGCCAGCAGCCTATTTCTCCAAGCTTTCTTT
14	NA	TRBV11-2	TRBJ2-1	TRBD2	CASSFLAGYNEQFF	TGTGCCAGCAGCTTCTTAGCGGGCTACAATGAGCAGTTCTTC
16	NA	TRBV5-4	TRBJ1-2	TRBD1	CASSRAGTGTPYGYTF	TGTGCCAGCAGCCGAGCCGGGACAGGGACTCCGTATGGCTACACCTTC
15	NA	TRBV29-1	TRBJ1-2	TRBD1	CSVFGQGGATSGYTF	TGCAGCGTTTTCGGACAGGGGGGCGCTACCTCTGGCTACACCTTC